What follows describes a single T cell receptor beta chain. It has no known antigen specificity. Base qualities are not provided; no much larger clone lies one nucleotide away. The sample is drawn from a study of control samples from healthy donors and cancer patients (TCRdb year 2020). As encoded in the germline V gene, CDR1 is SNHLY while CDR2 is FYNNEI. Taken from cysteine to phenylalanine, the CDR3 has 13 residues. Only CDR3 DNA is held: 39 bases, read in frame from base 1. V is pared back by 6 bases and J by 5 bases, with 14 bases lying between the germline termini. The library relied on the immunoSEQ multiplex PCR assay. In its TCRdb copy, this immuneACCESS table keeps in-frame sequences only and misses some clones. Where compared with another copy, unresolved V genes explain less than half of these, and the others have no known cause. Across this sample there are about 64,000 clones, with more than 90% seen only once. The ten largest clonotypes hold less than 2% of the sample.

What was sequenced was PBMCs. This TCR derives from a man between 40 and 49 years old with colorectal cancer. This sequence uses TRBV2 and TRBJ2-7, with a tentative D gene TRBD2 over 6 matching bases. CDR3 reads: CASRGLLTNEQYF. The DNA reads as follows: TGTGCCAGCAGGGGACTTCTAACCAACGAGCAGTACTTC.